The 15 T cell receptor beta chains below were found in one sample sequenced in a study of cytomegalovirus exposure and HLA in healthy donors. PCR involved 60 Vbeta and 13 Jbeta primers. Sequenced by immunoSEQ multiplex PCR; TCRdb stores in-frame clones only, minus some. This sample has about 300,000 clones; roughly 90% occur once, and the top ten carry 3.5% to 4%. The specimen was PBMCs. All receptors come from a man aged 40-49 years in good health and CMV-seropositive.

The CDR3, as DNA: TGTGCCAGCAGTTCCCTGATCGGGGGTAGCAATCAGCCCCAGCATTTT. Translation gives CASSSLIGGSNQPQHF. V and J are TRBV27 and TRBJ1-5; a weak D match, TRBD1 (5 bases). V was cut by 4 bases and J by 0 bases, with 13 bases left in between. The CDR3 has 16 residues. The germline V gene encodes CDR1 MNHEY and CDR2 SMNVEV (reference sequence).

CDR3 sequence reads: CASSLVGGPPDTQYF. For the CDR3, the DNA is TGTGCCAGCAGCTTAGTGGGAGGGCCTCCAGATACGCAGTATTTT. The rearrangement links TRBV7-3 to TRBJ2-3, with 7 bases identical to TRBD2. The CDR3 has 15 amino acids. J was trimmed by 4 bases and V by 2 bases; bases with no gene match: 6. In germline, CDR1 is SGHTA, CDR2 FQGTGA.

J is TRBJ1-2 and V is TRBV13; 7 nucleotides align to TRBD1. V lost 0 bases to trimming and J lost 4 bases; unmatched junction nucleotides: 5. The CDR3 is 15 residues long. Germline-derived CDR1 and CDR2 are PRHDT and FYEKMQ (reference sequence). The CDR3 is CASSLGRGGGYGYTF. The CDR3 coding sequence is TGTGCCAGCAGCTTAGGCCGAGGGGGCGGCTATGGCTACACCTTC. Combining the CDR3 with reference TRBV13 and TRBJ1-2 gives the whole variable domain AAGVIQSPRHLIKEKRETATLKCYPIPRHDTVYWYQQGPGQDPQFLISFYEKMQSDKGSIPDRFSAQQFSDYHSELNMSSLELGDSALYFCASSLGRGGGYGYTFGSGTRLTVV.

DNA for the CDR3: TGTGCCAGCAGCCACTCGATCGGGACAGGGGGCAATCAGCCCCAGCATTTT. The encoded protein is CASSHSIGTGGNQPQHF. J is TRBJ1-5 and V is TRBV7-8; 10 bases are shared with TRBD1. Germline CDR1 and CDR2: SGHVS and FQNEAQ. CDR3 length: 17 residues. J was trimmed by 2 bases and V by 5 bases; bases with no gene match: 9.

The chain has TRBV27 and TRBJ2-7, with 7 bases lining up with TRBD2. V was clipped by 4 bases and J by 6 bases; unmatched bases: 9. CDR3 length: 14 residues. Germline V gene data show CDR1 as MNHEY and CDR2 as SMNVEV (reference sequence). The CDR3 DNA sequence: TGTGCCAGCAGTTCAGGACTAGGACCCCTCGAGCAGTACTTC. The encoded protein is CASSSGLGPLEQYF.

V and J are TRBV2 and TRBJ1-2; 9 nucleotides agree with TRBD1. This CDR3 has 13 residues. Looked up from germline, CDR1 is SNHLY and CDR2 is FYNNEI. The ends lost 10 bases at V and 2 bases at J; junction bases unmatched: 5. CDR3 residues: CANAGQGNYGYTF. CDR3 DNA: TGTGCCAATGCTGGACAGGGGAACTATGGCTACACCTTC.

The chain joins TRBV5-4 to TRBJ2-1; 9 bases align to TRBD2. With 4 bases clipped from V and 5 bases from J, the junction kept 10 bases outside the gene matches. The length of the CDR3 is 16 residues. CDR1 is SGHNT and CDR2 is YYREEE in the germline V gene (reference sequence). As DNA, the CDR3 is TGTGCCAGCAGCCCGAGGGGGACTAGCATCGACAATGAGCAGTTCTTC. Translated: CASSPRGTSIDNEQFF.

This chain links TRBV19 with TRBJ1-3; TRBD1 might be the D (6 bases). CDR3 size: 15 residues. From germline, CDR1 is LNHDA and CDR2 SQIVND (reference sequence). V lost 6 bases and J 0 bases, leaving 12 bases between the germline ends. CDR3 in amino acids: CASRTLDSSGNTIYF. For the CDR3, the DNA is TGTGCCAGTAGAACCCTGGACAGCTCTGGAAACACCATATATTTT.

The rearrangement links TRBV5-1 to TRBJ2-1; 7 nucleotides line up with TRBD1. The CDR3 has 14 residues. The V gene's germline CDR1 is SGHRS and CDR2 YFSETQ. Germline trimming cut 0 bases from V and 7 bases from J; bases unmatched to any gene: 4. CDR3 loop: CASSLVGRGNEQFF. DNA for the CDR3: TGCGCCAGCAGCTTGGTTGGCAGGGGGAATGAGCAGTTCTTC. Looking up the rest from reference TRBV5-1 and TRBJ2-1 gives the full variable domain: KAGVTQTPRYLIKTRGQQVTLSCSPISGHRSVSWYQQTPGQGLQFLFEYFSETQRNKGNFPGRFSGRQFSNSRSEMNVSTLELGDSALYLCASSLVGRGNEQFFGPGTRLTVL.

The chain combines TRBV10-3 with TRBJ1-1, with 9 bases matching TRBD1. CDR3 length equals 16 residues. Trimming cost V 6 bases and J 1 base; bases outside gene matches: 9. Germline CDR1 ENHRY, CDR2 SYGVKD. CDR3 sequence (DNA): TGTGCCATCAGGAAGGACAGGGGAAGGTCGAACACTGAAGCTTTCTTT. Amino acid sequence: CAIRKDRGRSNTEAFF.

The chain employs TRBV19 and TRBJ2-7; TRBD2 might be the D (6 bases). Germline lookup yields CDR1 LNHDA and CDR2 SQIVND (reference sequence). The CDR3 runs to 13 residues. Trimming cost V 6 bases and J 7 bases, with 16 bases left between them. The CDR3 region has the DNA TGTGCCAGTAGGAGCGGGCTCTCGGGGGAGCAGTACTTC. It yields the protein CASRSGLSGEQYF. Full variable domain (outside the CDR3, taken from reference TRBV19 and TRBJ2-7): DGGITQSPKYLFRKEGQNVTLSCEQNLNHDAMYWYRQDPGQGLRLIYYSQIVNDFQKGDIAEGYSVSREKKESFPLTVTSAQKNPTAFYLCASRSGLSGEQYFGPGTRLTVT.

V usage is TRBV6-5 and J usage is TRBJ1-1; no clear D. V shed 2 bases and J shed 2 bases, with 6 bases lying between them. Per the germline V gene, CDR1 is MNHEY and CDR2 is SVGAGI. The CDR3 consists of 13 residues. For the CDR3, the DNA is TGTGCCAGCAGTTACGCCAGAAACACTGAAGCTTTCTTT. It codes for CASSYARNTEAFF.

V and J are TRBV6-1 and TRBJ1-2; D ambiguous. Germline loops: CDR1 MNHNS, CDR2 SASEGT. Trimming cost V 5 bases and J 8 bases, with 15 bases left between them. The length of the CDR3 is 13 residues. In DNA form, the CDR3 reads TGTGCCAGCAGTTTAATCCTCGGGAACGGCTACACCTTC. Translated, it gives CASSLILGNGYTF.

The J gene is TRBJ2-7, the V gene TRBV28; TRBD2 aligns across 9 bases. Trimming cost V 3 bases and J 2 bases; bases outside gene matches: 5. CDR1 is MDHEN, CDR2 SYDVKM, per germline. The CDR3 consists of 15 residues. CDR3 DNA: TGTGCCAGCAGTTTTGGCGGGAGGGCCGCCTACGAGCAGTACTTC. Residues: CASSFGGRAAYEQYF.

The J gene is TRBJ1-2, the V gene TRBV6-9, with TRBD1 matching over 10 bases. Germline V gene sequence: CDR1 MNHGY, CDR2 SVAAGI. Trimming took 5 bases from V and 8 from J; bases not matched to a gene: 17. The CDR3 is 17 residues long. Here the CDR3 reads CASSRAPPGQGRKGYTF. The CDR3 DNA reads TGTGCCAGCAGTCGGGCCCCACCGGGACAGGGGCGAAAGGGCTACACCTTC.